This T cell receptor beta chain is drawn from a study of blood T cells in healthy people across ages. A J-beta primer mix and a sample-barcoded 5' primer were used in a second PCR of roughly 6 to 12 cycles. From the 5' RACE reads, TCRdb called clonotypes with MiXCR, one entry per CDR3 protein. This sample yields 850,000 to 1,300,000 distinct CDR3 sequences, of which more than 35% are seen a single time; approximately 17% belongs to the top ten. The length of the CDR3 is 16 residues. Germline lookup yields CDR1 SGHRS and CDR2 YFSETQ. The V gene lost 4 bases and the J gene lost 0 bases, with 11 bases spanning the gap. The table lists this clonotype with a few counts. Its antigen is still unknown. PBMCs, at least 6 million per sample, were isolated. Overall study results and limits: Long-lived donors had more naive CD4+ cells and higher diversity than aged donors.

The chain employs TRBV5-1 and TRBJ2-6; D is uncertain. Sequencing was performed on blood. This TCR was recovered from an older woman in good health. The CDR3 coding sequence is TGCGCCAGCAGCCCCGTGGGGTTCTCTGGGGCCAACGTCCTGACTTTC. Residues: CASSPVGFSGANVLTF. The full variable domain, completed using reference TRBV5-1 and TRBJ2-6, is KAGVTQTPRYLIKTRGQQVTLSCSPISGHRSVSWYQQTPGQGLQFLFEYFSETQRNKGNFPGRFSGRQFSNSRSEMNVSTLELGDSALYLCASSPVGFSGANVLTFGAGSRLTVL.